What follows describes a single TCR beta chain. The V end lost 0 bases, the J end lost 6 bases, and 11 bases lay between the germline ends. In germline, CDR1 is SQVTM, CDR2 ANQGSEA. CDR3 length: 13 amino acids. The protocol was immunoSEQ multiplex PCR, while the TCRdb copy is restricted to in-frame clones and leaves out a portion. The sample consists of 45,000 to 55,000 clones, approximately 92% of them appearing once. The record originates from a study of T cell changes during pregnancy in multiple sclerosis. J is TRBJ1-2 and V is TRBV29-1; D call uncertain. Sequencing was performed on CD4+ T cells from peripheral blood mononuclear cells, taken in the second trimester of pregnancy. The origin of this receptor is a female donor in good health, enrolled as a control in a pregnancy study. CDR3 nucleotide sequence: TGCAGCGTTGAAGATCGGGAAAACGATGGCTACACCTTC. This translates into CSVEDRENDGYTF.